Listed here is a single TCR beta chain. The antigen is not known. This specimen belongs to a study of T cell responses to AZD1222 COVID-19 vaccine. Points from the study as a whole: Donors in the cohort were predominantly white British and more often female, and clonal diversity was possibly underestimated.

Measured with immunoSEQ multiplex PCR; TCRdb has only the in-frame clones, and not every one. Of under 150,000 clones listed, roughly 93% are singletons. The ends were cut back, 3 bases at V and 2 bases at J, with 3 bases in the middle. The CDR3 sequence is 11 residues long. The germline V gene has CDR1 SGHRS and CDR2 YFSETQ. The chain uses TRBV5-1 and TRBJ2-7; D not resolved. The clonotype was recovered from an adult in good health. The material was peripheral blood, obtained on day 0 of AZD1222 vaccination. The CDR3 coding sequence is TGCGCCAGCAGCTCTGCCTACGAGCAGTACTTC. Its translation: CASSSAYEQYF.